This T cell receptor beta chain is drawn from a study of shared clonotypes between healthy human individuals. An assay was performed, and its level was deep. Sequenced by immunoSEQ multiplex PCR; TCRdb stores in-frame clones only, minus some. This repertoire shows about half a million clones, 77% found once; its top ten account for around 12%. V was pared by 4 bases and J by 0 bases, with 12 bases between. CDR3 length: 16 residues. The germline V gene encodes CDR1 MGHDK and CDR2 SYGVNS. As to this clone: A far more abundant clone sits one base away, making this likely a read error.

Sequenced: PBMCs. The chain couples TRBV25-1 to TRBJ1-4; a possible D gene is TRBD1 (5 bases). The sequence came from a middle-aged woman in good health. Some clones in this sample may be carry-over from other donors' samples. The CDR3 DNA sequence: TGTGCCAGCAGTGCTATAGGGGACGCAACTAATGAAAAACTGTTTTTT. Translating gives CASSAIGDATNEKLFF.